The 3 T cell receptor beta chains below were found in one sample sequenced in a study of PD-L1 blockade in urothelial cancer. The time point is: peripheral blood 6 weeks after treatment start. Clones were sequenced by immunoSEQ multiplex PCR, and TCRdb holds only the in-frame ones, with some missing. The table shows about 36,000 clones, with more than 75% occurring only once. This material consisted of PBMCs, taken around atezolizumab (anti-PD-L1) treatment. The receptors come from a man between 40 and 49 years old with urothelial cancer.

V and J are TRBV27 and TRBJ2-7, with 10 bases identical to TRBD2. In germline, CDR1 is MNHEY, CDR2 SMNVEV (reference sequence). Unmatched junction bases numbered 16, after V lost 5 bases and J lost 3 bases. CDR3 size: 18 residues. The CDR3 region is CASSLRASKASGSYEQYF. In nucleotides, the CDR3 is TGTGCCAGCAGTCTAAGGGCTTCTAAGGCTAGCGGGAGCTACGAGCAGTACTTC.

The V call is TRBV30, the J call TRBJ2-3; TRBD2 aligns across 7 bases. Germline CDR1 GTSNPN, CDR2 SVGIG (reference sequence). With 4 bases clipped from V and 3 bases from J, the junction kept 10 bases outside the gene matches. The CDR3 has 15 amino acids. CDR3 protein: CAWTNVAGVTDTQYF. CDR3 in DNA: TGTGCCTGGACAAATGTGGCGGGAGTTACAGATACGCAGTATTTT. Using reference TRBV30 and TRBJ2-3 for the parts outside the CDR3, the full variable domain is SQTIHQWPATLVQPVGSPLSLECTVEGTSNPNLYWYRQAAGRGLQLLFYSVGIGQISSEVPQNLSASRPQDRQFILSSKKLLLSDSGFYLCAWTNVAGVTDTQYFGPGTRLTVL.

The rearrangement joins TRBV10-3 to TRBJ2-3; 10 nucleotides match TRBD2. Per the germline V gene, CDR1 is ENHRY and CDR2 is SYGVKD. The CDR3 is 18 amino acids. J lost 0 bases, V lost 4 bases, and 10 bases had no gene match. The CDR3 nucleotides are TGTGCCATCAGTGGCCGGCAGGGACTAGCGACTAGCACAGATACGCAGTATTTT. This codes for CAISGRQGLATSTDTQYF.